Listed below are T cell receptor beta chains from one sample, sequenced in a study of STAT3 mutations in large granular lymphocyte leukemia. Libraries were prepared by immunoSEQ multiplex PCR; TCRdb keeps only in-frame clonotypes and omits some of them. In the table there are over 30,000 clones, nearly 90% of which are singletons. The sequenced sample was PBMCs. Receptor source: a human donor with T large granular lymphocyte leukemia. Some clones in this sample may be carry-over from other donors' samples. CDR3s include the opening cysteine and the closing phenylalanine or tryptophan. The D gene is left open where the match is weak. Clone size appears in some rows only: once, few, many, or a class for an expanded clone.

>NA|TRBJ2-5|NA|TRBV28
TGTGCCAGCAGTTTACAGGGGCCGGGGAAAGAGACCCAGTACTTC
CASSLQGPGKETQYF
>NA|TRBJ2-2|NA|TRBV5-4
TGTGCCAGCAGATACCAGGGTAGGAACACCGGGGAGCTGTTTTTT
CASRYQGRNTGELFF
>NA|TRBJ1-2|NA|TRBV4-1
TGCGCCAGCAGCCCTTCCGGACAGATCTATGGCTACACCTTC
CASSPSGQIYGYTF
>NA|TRBJ2-5|TRBD2|TRBV18
TGTGCCAGCTCACCACCTCGCAGCGGGGTACTACAAGAGACCCAGTACTTC
CASSPPRSGVLQETQYF
>NA|TRBJ1-2|NA|TRBV29-1
TGCAGCGCCTCGGGGAATGGGGGCTACACCTTC
CSASGNGGYTF
>NA|TRBJ1-1|NA|TRBV29-1
TGCAGCGTTGAATTCAGACGGGGGTCCAATCCGGGAGCTTTCTTT
CSVEFRRGSNPGAFF
>NA|TRBJ2-3|NA|TRBV18
TGTGCCAGCTCATCAAGCATGGCAGGGGCGTCGGGCACAGATACGCAGTATTTT
CASSSSMAGASGTDTQYF
>NA|TRBJ1-6|TRBD1|TRBV28
TGTGCCAGCAGACCCGGGACAGGGGGCGATTCACCCCTCCACTTT
CASRPGTGGDSPLHF
>NA|TRBJ1-5|NA|TRBV28
TGTGCCAGCAGTTTATATGGCGTTAGCAATCAGCCCCAGCATTTT
CASSLYGVSNQPQHF
>NA|TRBJ2-3|TRBD2|TRBV2
TGTGCCAGCAGTTCGGGGGGGGCCGGGACAGATACGCAGTATTTT
CASSSGGAGTDTQYF
>NA|TRBJ2-1|NA|TRBV20-1
TGCAGTGCTAGACAAGTGCGTGAGCAGTTCTTC
CSARQVREQFF
>NA|TRBJ2-1|TRBD1|TRBV5-6
TGTGCCAGCAGCCCCAGGACAGGGGGACACAATGAGCAGTTCTTC
CASSPRTGGHNEQFF
>once|TRBJ1-2|TRBD1|TRBV30
TGTGCCTGGAGTGGAGGGACAGGGGGCGGGTACACCTTC
CAWSGGTGGGYTF
>NA|TRBJ1-1|TRBD1|TRBV6-5
TGTGCCAGCAGCTCCCCGACAGGGGGCACTGAAGCTTTCTTT
CASSSPTGGTEAFF
>NA|TRBJ1-5|NA|TRBV18
TGTGCCAGCTCACCACTCACAGAGAATCAGCCCCAGCATTTT
CASSPLTENQPQHF
>NA|TRBJ2-2|NA|TRBV5-1
TGCGCCAGCAGCTTCGAGCGGGCGACGGCCGGGGAGCTGTTTTTT
CASSFERATAGELFF
>NA|TRBJ2-2|NA|TRBV19
TGTGCCAGTAGTATCGGACTACCTACCGGGGAGCTGTTTTTT
CASSIGLPTGELFF
>few|TRBJ1-1|TRBD1|TRBV30
TGTGCCTGGAGTGCCGACAGGGGGCGTGAAGCTTTCTTT
CAWSADRGREAFF
>NA|TRBJ1-5|NA|TRBV6-5
TGTGCCAGCAGGCGACAGGCCGGAGATCAGCCCCAGCATTTT
CASRRQAGDQPQHF
>NA|TRBJ2-1|NA|TRBV4-2
TGTGCCAGCAGCCAAGTTGACGGTGAGCAGTTCTTC
CASSQVDGEQFF
>NA|TRBJ2-7|NA|TRBV4-3
TGCGCCAGCAGCCAGACGACAGCCGCGAGCTCCTACGAGCAGTACTTC
CASSQTTAASSYEQYF
>NA|TRBJ1-4|NA|TRBV7-9
TGTGCCAGCAGCGCCCGGACAGAAAAACTGTTTTTT
CASSARTEKLFF
>NA|TRBJ2-3|TRBD1|TRBV2
TGTGCCAGCAGTAAACAGGGGGTAGATACGCAGTATTTT
CASSKQGVDTQYF
>NA|TRBJ1-3|NA|TRBV4-1
TGCGCCAGCAGCCACCTGACCGGAGACTCTGGAAACACCATATATTTT
CASSHLTGDSGNTIYF
>NA|TRBJ2-1|NA|TRBV30
TGTGCCTGGTCTCGGTACAATGAGCAGTTCTTC
CAWSRYNEQFF
>NA|TRBJ2-2|NA|TRBV9
TGTGCCAGCAGCGTAGACAGCCTCTACACCGGGGAGCTGTTTTTT
CASSVDSLYTGELFF
>NA|TRBJ2-5|TRBD2|TRBV5-4
TGTGCCAGCAGCTTGGAGGGGCCTAGCGGTGCCCAGTACTTC
CASSLEGPSGAQYF
>NA|TRBJ2-1|TRBD1|TRBV18
TGTGCCAGCTCACCATTTCGGGACAGGGATTACAATGAGCAGTTCTTC
CASSPFRDRDYNEQFF
>NA|TRBJ1-4|TRBD1|TRBV6-6
TGTGCCAGCAGGGGGGCGGGACAGGACGTCGAACTGTTTTTT
CASRGAGQDVELFF
>NA|TRBJ1-1|TRBD1|TRBV4-3
TGCGCCAGCAGCACGCTACTGACAGGGTTATCGGAGGCTTTCTTT
CASSTLLTGLSEAFF
>NA|TRBJ1-6|NA|TRBV28
TGTGCCAGCAGTTCCCCATTTGATTCACCCCTCCACTTT
CASSSPFDSPLHF
>NA|TRBJ1-1|TRBD1|TRBV6-6
TGTGCCAGCATCTTACAGGGGGAGCCTTTCTTT
CASILQGEPFF
>NA|TRBJ1-2|TRBD1|TRBV6-5
TGTGCCAGCAGCAAGACAGGGGAGTATGGCTACACCTTC
CASSKTGEYGYTF
>once|TRBJ1-5|NA|TRBV15
TGTGCCACCAGCAGCCGTCAGGGGAACCAGCCCCAGCATTTT
CATSSRQGNQPQHF
>NA|TRBJ1-1|NA|TRBV27
TGTGCCAGCAGTCCTCCTCGCAGGGCTAGTGAAGCTTTCTTT
CASSPPRRASEAFF
>NA|TRBJ1-1|TRBD1|TRBV27
TGTGCCAGCAGTAAGGGACAGATGAACACTGAAGCTTTCTTT
CASSKGQMNTEAFF
>once|TRBJ1-1|NA|TRBV29-1
TGCAGCGTTGCCGTGAACACTGAAGCTTTCTTT
CSVAVNTEAFF
>few|TRBJ1-3|NA|TRBV7-9
TGTGCCAGCAGCTTAGGGAACCCTGGAAACACCATATATTTT
CASSLGNPGNTIYF
>NA|TRBJ1-5|NA|TRBV2
TGTGCCAGCAGTGATTCGAGGAGGGGCAATCAGCCCCAGCATTTT
CASSDSRRGNQPQHF
>few|TRBJ1-5|TRBD1|TRBV30
TGTGCCTGGAGTGTACCCGGACAGGTGGGTCAGCCCCAGCATTTT
CAWSVPGQVGQPQHF
>NA|TRBJ2-1|NA|TRBV18
TGTGCCAGCTCACCACCGGCAGGGGGGGGGCACAATGAGCAGTTCTTC
CASSPPAGGGHNEQFF
>NA|TRBJ2-7|NA|TRBV6-5
TGTGCCAGCAGTTCGAGACGCAAGAGCTACGAGCAGTACTTC
CASSSRRKSYEQYF
>NA|TRBJ1-2|NA|TRBV18
TGTGCCAGCTCCCCTGGGGAGTGGGGCTACACCTTC
CASSPGEWGYTF
>NA|TRBJ1-5|NA|TRBV6-5
TGTGCCAGCACAGGGGCCCCAAGGGAGCCCCAGCATTTT
CASTGAPREPQHF